Below, 28 T cell receptor beta chains from the same sample are listed, as sequenced in a study of T cell repertoires in cytomegalovirus infection. TCRdb reprocessed the reads via MiXCR and lists one record per CDR3 protein. The sample records some 390,000 distinct CDR3 sequences, around a sixth being singletons. Source material: PBMCs. These receptors were collected from a human donor in good health (CMV status not recorded). Some clones in this sample may be carry-over from other donors' samples.

The chain couples TRBV20-1 to TRBJ2-7, with TRBD1 matching 7 bases. V was pared by 6 bases and J by 0 bases, with 11 bases of the junction left unmatched. Germline V gene sequence: CDR1 DFQATT, CDR2 SNEGSKA (reference sequence). This CDR3 contains 15 residues. The CDR3 sequence: CSAQKGAGGSYEQYF. CDR3 bases: TGCAGTGCCCAGAAGGGGGCAGGGGGCTCCTACGAGCAGTACTTC.

The chain joins TRBV20-1 to TRBJ2-5; no clear D. Trimming removed 5 bases from V and 4 bases from J, with 20 bases in between. This CDR3 comprises 15 residues. Germline V gives CDR1 DFQATT, CDR2 SNEGSKA (reference sequence). The CDR3 DNA is TGCAGTGCTTCCGACCCTAAGGTGGTAGGAGAGACCCAGTACTTC. Its protein product is CSASDPKVVGETQYF.

The J gene is TRBJ2-2, the V gene TRBV19, with a possible D match to TRBD2 (5 bases). This CDR3 region has 15 residues. From germline, CDR1 is LNHDA and CDR2 SQIVND (reference sequence). Trimming stripped 2 bases from V and 4 bases from J, with 11 bases between. CDR3 DNA: TGTGCCAGTAGTATACCCGGGGTCGGCACCGGGGAGCTGTTTTTT. Its translation is CASSIPGVGTGELFF.

There are a few counts of this clonotype. The chain uses TRBV20-1 and TRBJ1-1; D not resolved. Germline CDR1 reads DFQATT; CDR2 reads SNEGSKA (reference sequence). With 2 bases removed from V and 0 bases from J, the gap between germline ends came to 7 bases. This CDR3 spans 13 amino acids. The CDR3 spells CSARRGMNTEAFF. The CDR3 DNA is TGCAGTGCTAGACGGGGTATGAACACTGAAGCTTTCTTT.

The sample holds many counts of this clonotype. The chain employs TRBV7-2 and TRBJ1-1; D is perhaps TRBD1 (5 bases). Trimming left V 5 bases short and J 4 bases short, with 11 bases between. Germline CDR1 and CDR2: SGHTA and FQGNSA. CDR3 length: 13 amino acids. CDR3 in DNA: TGTGCCAGCAGCCTAGGACAATTCACTGAAGCTTTCTTT. The encoded protein is CASSLGQFTEAFF.

This clonotype was counted ten times or more. The rearrangement uses TRBV7-2 and TRBJ2-4; 10 positions agree with TRBD2. Trimming removed 6 bases from V and 6 bases from J; junction bases left unmatched: 2. The CDR3 totals 13 residues. CDR1 and CDR2 (germline): SGHTA, FQGNSA. DNA for the CDR3: TGTGCCAGCAGGCCTAGCGGGGGAAACATTCAGTACTTC. It encodes CASRPSGGNIQYF. The full variable domain, rest sourced from reference TRBV7-2 and TRBJ2-4, is GAGVSQSPSNKVTEKGKDVELRCDPISGHTALYWYRQSLGQGLEFLIYFQGNSAPDKSGLPSDRFSAERTGGSVSTLTIQRTQQEDSAVYLCASRPSGGNIQYFGAGTRLSVL.

This clonotype was picked up many times. The chain couples TRBV7-2 to TRBJ2-7, with D unresolved. The CDR3 length is 13 residues. Trimming stripped 0 bases from V and 4 bases from J, with 7 bases between. From germline, CDR1 is SGHTA and CDR2 FQGNSA. CDR3 residues: CASSLALVYEQYF. The CDR3 bases are TGTGCCAGCAGCTTAGCACTGGTTTACGAGCAGTACTTC. Looking up the rest from reference TRBV7-2 and TRBJ2-7 gives the full variable domain: GAGVSQSPSNKVTEKGKDVELRCDPISGHTALYWYRQSLGQGLEFLIYFQGNSAPDKSGLPSDRFSAERTGGSVSTLTIQRTQQEDSAVYLCASSLALVYEQYFGPGTRLTVT.

This clonotype was seen only a few times. The chain recombines TRBV10-3 with TRBJ2-7, with TRBD2 matching 7 bases. Looked up from germline, CDR1 is ENHRY and CDR2 is SYGVKD. The CDR3 runs 17 residues. V lost 2 bases, J lost 4 bases, and 14 bases stayed unmatched. In nucleotides, the CDR3 is TGTGCCATCAGTGAGCCCGGGGAGGGCCTAAGCCCGTACGAGCAGTACTTC. It encodes CAISEPGEGLSPYEQYF.

This clonotype was found a few times. The chain recombines TRBV5-1 with TRBJ2-1; TRBD2 agrees at 7 bases. The CDR3 is made up of 14 amino acids. Germline values: CDR1 SGHRS, CDR2 YFSETQ. Unmatched junction bases numbered 7, after V lost 4 bases and J lost 6 bases. DNA of the CDR3: TGCGCCAGCAGCATACAAGCGGGAAGCAATGAGCAGTTCTTC. It is translated as CASSIQAGSNEQFF.

This clonotype was seen more than once but under ten times. This chain joins TRBV30 and TRBJ2-1, with D uncertain. CDR1 and CDR2 from the germline V gene are GTSNPN and SVGIG (reference sequence). V dropped 0 bases and J dropped 4 bases, with 7 bases sitting between them. This CDR3 is built from 13 residues. The CDR3 nucleotides are TGTGCCTGGAGTGTAGACTCGTACAATGAGCAGTTCTTC. The encoded protein is CAWSVDSYNEQFF.

The sample holds many counts of this clonotype. The chain employs TRBV7-6 and TRBJ2-3; TRBD1 aligns across 7 bases. V was pared by 1 base and J by 5 bases, with 9 bases of the junction left unmatched. The CDR3 loop spans 16 amino acids. Germline assignment: CDR1 SGHVS and CDR2 FNYEAQ. CDR3 loop: CASSLEGRTGIDTQYF. CDR3 sequence (DNA): TGTGCCAGCAGCTTAGAAGGCAGGACAGGTATAGATACGCAGTATTTT. Full variable domain (rest looked up from reference TRBV7-6 and TRBJ2-3): GAGVSQSPRYKVTKRGQDVALRCDPISGHVSLYWYRQALGQGPEFLTYFNYEAQQDKSGLPNDRFSAERPEGSISTLTIQRTEQRDSAMYRCASSLEGRTGIDTQYFGPGTRLTVL.

J is TRBJ2-4 and V is TRBV19; D might be TRBD1 (8 bases). Germline assignment: CDR1 LNHDA and CDR2 SQIVND (reference sequence). Between the trimmed V and J ends, which lost 6 bases and 8 bases, there was a span of 17 bases. CDR3 size: 14 residues. This CDR3 reads CASSRSTGGDIQYF. The CDR3 DNA sequence: TGTGCCAGTAGCCGATCTACAGGGGGGGACATTCAGTACTTC. Complete variable domain (other parts from reference TRBV19 and TRBJ2-4): DGGITQSPKYLFRKEGQNVTLSCEQNLNHDAMYWYRQDPGQGLRLIYYSQIVNDFQKGDIAEGYSVSREKKESFPLTVTSAQKNPTAFYLCASSRSTGGDIQYFGAGTRLSVL.

This clonotype was recorded at least ten times. The gene calls are TRBV7-2 and TRBJ2-7; 9 nucleotides agree with TRBD2. The CDR3 consists of 17 residues. V shed 2 bases, J shed 1 base, and the junction held 9 bases outside the gene matches. CDR1 and CDR2 from the germline V gene are SGHTA and FQGNSA. The CDR3 DNA sequence: TGTGCCAGCAGCTTAACGGGTAGCGGGAGTGGGTCCTACGAGCAGTACTTC. It codes for CASSLTGSGSGSYEQYF.

This clonotype was observed many times. V usage is TRBV7-2 and J usage is TRBJ2-1; 10 positions match TRBD2. This CDR3 has 16 amino acids. CDR1 SGHTA and CDR2 FQGNSA come from the germline V gene. After removal of 4 bases from V and 4 bases from J, the junction contained 7 bases not matched to a gene. The CDR3 region is CASSSLGLAVYNEQFF. CDR3 sequence (DNA): TGTGCCAGCAGCTCGCTCGGACTAGCGGTATACAATGAGCAGTTCTTC.

This clonotype was counted a few times. DNA of the CDR3: TGCAGCGGCCGACAGGGGTTCGGTGAGCAGTTCTTC. As protein: CSGRQGFGEQFF. V is TRBV29-1 and J is TRBJ2-1, with 8 bases matching TRBD1. The ends lost 7 bases at V and 9 bases at J; junction bases unmatched: 8. The CDR3 consists of 12 residues. CDR1 is SQVTM and CDR2 is ANQGSEA in the germline V gene.

Only a few counts were recorded for this clonotype. V gene TRBV20-1 combines with J gene TRBJ2-1, with TRBD2 matching over 11 bases. The germline V gene encodes CDR1 DFQATT and CDR2 SNEGSKA (reference sequence). The CDR3 spans 15 residues. J gave up 5 bases and V 7 bases, and 10 bases lay outside the gene matches. CDR3 residues: CSVPLGLADHNEQFF. The CDR3, as DNA: TGCAGTGTGCCGCTGGGACTAGCGGACCACAATGAGCAGTTCTTC.

This clonotype was seen only a few times. The chain joins TRBV7-2 to TRBJ2-1, with a weak D call TRBD2 (6 bases). Trimming removed 2 bases at V and 8 bases at J, with 16 bases between. This CDR3 contains 15 residues. Germline assignment: CDR1 SGHTA and CDR2 FQGNSA. CDR3 sequence (DNA): TGTGCCAGCAGCTTACCGGGACTGGATCTCCATGAGCAGTTCTTC. Protein: CASSLPGLDLHEQFF.

This clonotype was seen many times. V is TRBV7-2 and J is TRBJ1-1; D remains unclear. Germline lookup yields CDR1 SGHTA and CDR2 FQGNSA. The CDR3 consists of 13 residues. V lost 0 bases and J 0 bases, leaving 2 bases between the germline ends. The CDR3 loop reads CASSLALNTEAFF. CDR3 sequence (DNA): TGTGCCAGCAGCTTAGCTTTGAACACTGAAGCTTTCTTT.

The rearrangement uses TRBV2 and TRBJ1-2; possibly TRBD1 for D (5 bases). Germline-derived CDR1 and CDR2 are SNHLY and FYNNEI. This CDR3 has 15 residues. Trimming cost V 7 bases and J 6 bases, with 21 bases left between them. CDR3 DNA sequence: TGTGCCAGCACCAGCCTTGTGAGGGGTAAGGATGGCTACACCTTC. This encodes CASTSLVRGKDGYTF.

In its sample, this clonotype was seen many times. The chain recombines TRBV27 with TRBJ1-3, with D maybe TRBD1 (6 bases). The ends were cut back, 4 bases at V and 0 bases at J, with 19 bases in the middle. Per the germline V gene, CDR1 is MNHEY and CDR2 is SMNVEV (reference sequence). This CDR3 spans 18 amino acids. CDR3 nucleotides: TGTGCCAGCAGTTGGGGTGATAATGGACAGTGCTCTGGAAACACCATATATTTT. The encoded protein is CASSWGDNGQCSGNTIYF.

This clonotype was counted ten times or more. V and J are TRBV10-3 and TRBJ2-7; D remains ambiguous. Germline V gene data show CDR1 as ENHRY and CDR2 as SYGVKD. V lost 1 base and J lost 5, with 6 bases in between. The CDR3 consists of 12 residues. The CDR3 reads CAISEFLDEQYF. Written as DNA, the CDR3 is TGTGCCATCAGTGAGTTTTTGGACGAGCAGTACTTC.

This clonotype was detected ten times or more. This chain links TRBV12-3 or TRBV12-4 with TRBJ1-2; D unresolved. Trimming stripped 5 bases from V and 8 bases from J, with 9 bases between. The CDR3 has 11 amino acids. CDR3 protein: CASSHPRGYTF. CDR3 DNA sequence: TGTGCCAGCAGTCACCCCCGAGGCTACACCTTC.

The chain recombines TRBV20-1 with TRBJ2-3; the D gene is possibly TRBD1 (5 bases). Looked up from germline, CDR1 is DFQATT and CDR2 is SNEGSKA (reference sequence). With 1 base removed from V and 4 bases from J, the gap between germline ends came to 6 bases. The CDR3 totals 12 residues. CDR3 coding DNA: TGCAGTGCTAGAGGGGGCCCAGATACGCAGTATTTT. This sequence encodes CSARGGPDTQYF.

In its sample, this clonotype was seen many times. The gene calls are TRBV14 and TRBJ2-1; no reliable D call. Trimming removed 4 bases at V and 4 bases at J, with 14 bases between. The CDR3 has 15 amino acids. The germline gives CDR1 SGHDN, CDR2 FVKESK. The DNA for the CDR3 is TGTGCCAGCAGCCCCGGCGATGGTCTTTACAATGAGCAGTTCTTC. It yields the protein CASSPGDGLYNEQFF. The variable domain in full, completed from reference TRBV14 and TRBJ2-1, reads EAGVTQFPSHSVIEKGQTVTLRCDPISGHDNLYWYRRVMGKEIKFLLHFVKESKQDESGMPNNRFLAERTGGTYSTLKVQPAELEDSGVYFCASSPGDGLYNEQFFGPGTRLTVL.

Points on this clonotype: Germline and junction disagree at one end, which may indicate a read error. V gene TRBV3-1 combines with J gene TRBJ2-1; a weak D match, TRBD2 (7 bases). Germline loops: CDR1 LGHDT, CDR2 YNNKEL (reference sequence). The CDR3 totals 16 residues. The CDR3 region has the DNA TGTTCCAGCAGCGTAGGGGGACTACCTCCGGACAATGAGCAGTTCTTC. Amino acid sequence: CSSSVGGLPPDNEQFF.

This clonotype was recorded many times. This chain uses TRBV7-2 with TRBJ1-3; the D is unclear. V was cut by 3 bases and J by 2 bases, with 5 bases left in between. This CDR3 is built from 13 residues. Germline V gene lookup returns CDR1 SGHTA and CDR2 FQGNSA. DNA for the CDR3: TGTGCCAGCAGCTTCGGAGCTGGAAACACCATATATTTT. As protein: CASSFGAGNTIYF.

This clonotype occurred a few times. V gene TRBV29-1 combines with J gene TRBJ1-3, with D unclear. V was pared by 7 bases and J by 3 bases, with 7 bases between. CDR3 length: 11 amino acids. Germline CDR1 is SQVTM and CDR2 is ANQGSEA. CDR3 bases: TGCAGCGCATTCGATGGAAACACCATATATTTT. Amino acids: CSAFDGNTIYF. Full variable domain (remainder filled in from reference TRBV29-1 and TRBJ1-3): SAVISQKPSRDICQRGTSLTIQCQVDSQVTMMFWYRQQPGQSLTLIATANQGSEATYESGFVIDKFPISRPNLTFSTLTVSNMSPEDSSIYLCSAFDGNTIYFGEGSWLTVV.

The chain uses TRBV27 and TRBJ2-7, with D possibly being TRBD1 (5 bases). Germline CDR1 and CDR2: MNHEY and SMNVEV (reference sequence). This CDR3 is built from 15 residues. Deletions cut 3 bases from V and 0 bases from J, with 12 bases between. The CDR3 DNA follows: TGTGCCAGCAGTTTGCAGGGAAGGAGCTCCTACGAGCAGTACTTC. This encodes CASSLQGRSSYEQYF.